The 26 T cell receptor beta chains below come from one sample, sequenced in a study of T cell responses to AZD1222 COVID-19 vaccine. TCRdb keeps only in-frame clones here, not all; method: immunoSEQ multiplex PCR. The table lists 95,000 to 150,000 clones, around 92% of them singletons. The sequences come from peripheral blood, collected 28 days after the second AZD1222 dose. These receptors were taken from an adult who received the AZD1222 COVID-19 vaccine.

The CDR3 protein is CASSLVKHVWETQYF. The CDR3 region has the DNA TGTGCCAGCAGCTTAGTCAAGCACGTCTGGGAGACCCAGTACTTC. The chain has TRBV11-2 and TRBJ2-5, with no clear D. The CDR3 contains 15 residues. The germline CDR1 and CDR2 sequences are SGHAT and FQNNGV. Between the trimmed V and J ends, which lost 1 base and 5 bases, there was a span of 14 bases.

CDR3 protein: CASDPPGGANTGELFF. The CDR3 coding sequence is TGTGCCAGCGACCCTCCGGGGGGAGCGAACACCGGGGAGCTGTTTTTT. This chain links TRBV2 with TRBJ2-2; TRBD2 aligns across 7 bases. This CDR3 is 16 amino acids long. V was pared by 8 bases and J by 0 bases, with 9 bases of the junction left unmatched. The germline V gene has CDR1 SNHLY and CDR2 FYNNEI.

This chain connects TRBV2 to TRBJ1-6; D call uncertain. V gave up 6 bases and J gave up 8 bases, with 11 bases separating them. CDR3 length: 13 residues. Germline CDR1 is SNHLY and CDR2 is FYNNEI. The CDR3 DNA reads TGTGCCAGCAGGCCGGTGGTGGATTCACCCCTCCACTTT. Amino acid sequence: CASRPVVDSPLHF.

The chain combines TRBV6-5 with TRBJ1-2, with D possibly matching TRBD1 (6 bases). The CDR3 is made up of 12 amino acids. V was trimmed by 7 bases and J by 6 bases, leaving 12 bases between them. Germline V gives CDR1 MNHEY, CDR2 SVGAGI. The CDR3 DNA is TGTGCCAGCACGGCAGGGACACATGGCTACACCTTC. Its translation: CASTAGTHGYTF.

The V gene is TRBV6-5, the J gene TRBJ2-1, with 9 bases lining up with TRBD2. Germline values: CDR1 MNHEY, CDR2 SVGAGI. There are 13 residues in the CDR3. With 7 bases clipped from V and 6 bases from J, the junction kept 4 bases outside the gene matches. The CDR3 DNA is TGTGCCAGCAAAGCGGGGGGTCTCAATGAGCAGTTCTTC. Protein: CASKAGGLNEQFF.

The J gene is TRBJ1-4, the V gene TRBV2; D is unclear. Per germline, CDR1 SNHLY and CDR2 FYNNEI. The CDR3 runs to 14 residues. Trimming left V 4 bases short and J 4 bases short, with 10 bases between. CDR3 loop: CASSARQLNEKLFF. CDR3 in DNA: TGTGCCAGCAGTGCACGCCAGCTTAATGAAAAACTGTTTTTT.

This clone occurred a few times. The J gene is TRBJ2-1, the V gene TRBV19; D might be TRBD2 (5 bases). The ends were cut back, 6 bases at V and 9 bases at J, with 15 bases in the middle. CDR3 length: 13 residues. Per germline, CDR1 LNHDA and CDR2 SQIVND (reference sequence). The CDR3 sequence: CASSPDRGSEQFF. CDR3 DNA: TGTGCCAGTAGCCCCGACCGGGGAAGTGAGCAGTTCTTC.

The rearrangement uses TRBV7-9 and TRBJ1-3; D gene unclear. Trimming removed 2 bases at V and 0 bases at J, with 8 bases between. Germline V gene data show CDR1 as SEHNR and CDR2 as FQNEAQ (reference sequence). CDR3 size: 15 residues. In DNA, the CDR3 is TGTGCCAGCAGCTTACAGGAGGTCTCTGGAAACACCATATATTTT. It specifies CASSLQEVSGNTIYF.

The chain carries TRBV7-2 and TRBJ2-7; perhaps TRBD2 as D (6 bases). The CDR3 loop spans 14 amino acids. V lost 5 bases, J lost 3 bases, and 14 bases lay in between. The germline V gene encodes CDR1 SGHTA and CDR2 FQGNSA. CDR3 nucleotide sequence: TGTGCCAGCAGCGAGAATTTGGGACTCTACGAGCAGTACTTC. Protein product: CASSENLGLYEQYF. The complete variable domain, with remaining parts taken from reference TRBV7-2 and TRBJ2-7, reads GAGVSQSPSNKVTEKGKDVELRCDPISGHTALYWYRQSLGQGLEFLIYFQGNSAPDKSGLPSDRFSAERTGGSVSTLTIQRTQQEDSAVYLCASSENLGLYEQYFGPGTRLTVT.

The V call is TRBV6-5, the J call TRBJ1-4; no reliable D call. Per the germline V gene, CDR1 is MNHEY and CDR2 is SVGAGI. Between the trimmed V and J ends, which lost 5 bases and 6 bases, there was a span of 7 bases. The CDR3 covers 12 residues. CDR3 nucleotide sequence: TGTGCCAGCAGTCCAGGAGATGAAAAACTGTTTTTT. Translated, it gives CASSPGDEKLFF.

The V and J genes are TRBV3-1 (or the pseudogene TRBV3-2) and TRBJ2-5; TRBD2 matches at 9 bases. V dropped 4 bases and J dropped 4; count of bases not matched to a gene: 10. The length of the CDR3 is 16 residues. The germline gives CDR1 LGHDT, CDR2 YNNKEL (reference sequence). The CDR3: CASSPRGAGGPETQYF. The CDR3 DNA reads TGTGCCAGCAGCCCCCGGGGGGCGGGGGGGCCAGAGACCCAGTACTTC.

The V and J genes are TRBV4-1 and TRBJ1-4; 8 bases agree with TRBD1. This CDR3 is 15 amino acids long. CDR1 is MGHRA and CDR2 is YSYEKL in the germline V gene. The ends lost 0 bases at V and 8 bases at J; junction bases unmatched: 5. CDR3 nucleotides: TGCGCCAGCAGCCAAGAGGTCAGGGGGCTAGAAAAACTGTTTTTT. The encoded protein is CASSQEVRGLEKLFF.

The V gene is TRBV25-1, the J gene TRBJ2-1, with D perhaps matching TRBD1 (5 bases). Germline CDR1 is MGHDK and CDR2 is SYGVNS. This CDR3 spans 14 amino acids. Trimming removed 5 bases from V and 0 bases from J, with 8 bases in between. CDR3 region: CASSQGSSYNEQFF. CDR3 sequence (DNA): TGTGCCAGCAGTCAGGGATCCTCCTACAATGAGCAGTTCTTC. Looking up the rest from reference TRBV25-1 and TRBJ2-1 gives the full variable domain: EADIYQTPRYLVIGTGKKITLECSQTMGHDKMYWYQQDPGMELHLIHYSYGVNSTEKGDLSSESTVSRIRTEHFPLTLESARPSHTSQYLCASSQGSSYNEQFFGPGTRLTVL.

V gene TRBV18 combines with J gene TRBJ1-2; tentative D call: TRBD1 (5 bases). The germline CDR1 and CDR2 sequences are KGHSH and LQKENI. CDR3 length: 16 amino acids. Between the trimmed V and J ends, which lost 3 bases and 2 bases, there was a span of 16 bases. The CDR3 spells CASSPSAGMENYGYTF. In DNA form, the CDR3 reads TGTGCCAGCTCACCGTCGGCAGGGATGGAGAACTATGGCTACACCTTC.

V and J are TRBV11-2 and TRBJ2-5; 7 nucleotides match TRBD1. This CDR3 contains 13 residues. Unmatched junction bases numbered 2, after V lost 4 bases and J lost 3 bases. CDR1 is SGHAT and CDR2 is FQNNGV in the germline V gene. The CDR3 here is CASSYTGEETQYF. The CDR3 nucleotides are TGTGCCAGCAGCTACACAGGGGAAGAGACCCAGTACTTC.

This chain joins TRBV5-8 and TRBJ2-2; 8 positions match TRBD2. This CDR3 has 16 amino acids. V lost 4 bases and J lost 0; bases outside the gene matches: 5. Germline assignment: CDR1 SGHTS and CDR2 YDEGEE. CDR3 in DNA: TGTGCCAGCAGCCCGGGAGGGGGGTCGAACACCGGGGAGCTGTTTTTT. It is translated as CASSPGGGSNTGELFF. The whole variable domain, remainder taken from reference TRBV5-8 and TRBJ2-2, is EAGVTQSPTHLIKTRGQQATLRCSPISGHTSVYWYQQALGLGLQFLLWYDEGEERNRGNFPPRFSGRQFPNYSSELNVNALELEDSALYLCASSPGGGSNTGELFFGEGSRLTVL.

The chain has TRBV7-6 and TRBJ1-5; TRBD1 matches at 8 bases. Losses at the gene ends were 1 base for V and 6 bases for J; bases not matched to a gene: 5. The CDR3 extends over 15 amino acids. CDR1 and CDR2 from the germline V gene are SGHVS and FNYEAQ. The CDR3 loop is CASSLGTGLTQPQHF. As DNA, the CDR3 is TGTGCCAGCAGCTTAGGGACAGGGTTGACTCAGCCCCAGCATTTT.

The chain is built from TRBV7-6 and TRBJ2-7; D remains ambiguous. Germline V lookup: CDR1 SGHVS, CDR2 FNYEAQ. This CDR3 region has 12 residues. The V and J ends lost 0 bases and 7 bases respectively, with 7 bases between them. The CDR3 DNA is TGTGCCAGCAGCTTAGCAGGGCGGGAGCAGTACTTC. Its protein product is CASSLAGREQYF.

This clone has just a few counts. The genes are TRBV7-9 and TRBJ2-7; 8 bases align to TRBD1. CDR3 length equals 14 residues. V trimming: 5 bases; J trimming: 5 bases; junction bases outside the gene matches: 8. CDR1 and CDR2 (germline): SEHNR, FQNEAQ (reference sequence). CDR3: CASSQGQGPNEQYF. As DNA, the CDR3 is TGTGCCAGCAGCCAAGGACAGGGTCCCAACGAGCAGTACTTC. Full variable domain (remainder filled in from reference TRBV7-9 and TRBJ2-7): DTGVSQNPRHKITKRGQNVTFRCDPISEHNRLYWYRQTLGQGPEFLTYFQNEAQLEKSRLLSDRFSAERPKGSFSTLEIQRTEQGDSAMYLCASSQGQGPNEQYFGPGTRLTVT.

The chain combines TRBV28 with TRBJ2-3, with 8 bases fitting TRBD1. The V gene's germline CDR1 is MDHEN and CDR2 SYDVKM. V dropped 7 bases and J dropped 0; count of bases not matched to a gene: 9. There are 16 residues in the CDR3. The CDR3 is CASTMTGAASTDTQYF. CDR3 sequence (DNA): TGTGCCAGCACCATGACAGGGGCGGCCAGCACAGATACGCAGTATTTT.

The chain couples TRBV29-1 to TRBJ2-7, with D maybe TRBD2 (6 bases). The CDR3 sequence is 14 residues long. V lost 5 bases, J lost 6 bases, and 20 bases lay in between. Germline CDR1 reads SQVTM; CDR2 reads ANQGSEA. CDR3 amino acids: CSVTGRLGAREQYF. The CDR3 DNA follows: TGCAGCGTTACTGGGCGACTAGGGGCTCGCGAGCAGTACTTC.

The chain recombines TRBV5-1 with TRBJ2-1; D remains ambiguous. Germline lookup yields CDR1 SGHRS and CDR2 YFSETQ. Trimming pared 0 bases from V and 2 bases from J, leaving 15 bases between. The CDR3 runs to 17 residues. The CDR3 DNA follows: TGCGCCAGCAGCTTGGTGGGCAACCAAGGCCCCTACAATGAGCAGTTCTTC. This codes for CASSLVGNQGPYNEQFF.

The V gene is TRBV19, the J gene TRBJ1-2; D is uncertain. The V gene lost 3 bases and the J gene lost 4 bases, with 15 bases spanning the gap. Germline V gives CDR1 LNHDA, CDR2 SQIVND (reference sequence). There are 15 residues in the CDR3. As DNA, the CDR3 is TGTGCCAGTAGTATCGGCCGCGGCCCTACCTATGGCTACACCTTC. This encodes CASSIGRGPTYGYTF.

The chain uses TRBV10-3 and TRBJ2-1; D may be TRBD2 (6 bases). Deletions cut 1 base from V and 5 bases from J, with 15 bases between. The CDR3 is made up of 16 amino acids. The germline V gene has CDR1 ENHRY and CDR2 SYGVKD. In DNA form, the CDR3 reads TGTGCCATCAGTGAGTGGGCGGGATCACTTAACAATGAGCAGTTCTTC. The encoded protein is CAISEWAGSLNNEQFF.

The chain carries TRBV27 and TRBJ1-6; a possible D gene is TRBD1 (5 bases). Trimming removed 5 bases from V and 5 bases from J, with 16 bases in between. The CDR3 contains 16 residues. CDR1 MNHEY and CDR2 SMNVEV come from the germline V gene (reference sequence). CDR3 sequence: CASSLWGGGNNSPLHF. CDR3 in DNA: TGTGCCAGCAGTCTTTGGGGCGGGGGAAATAATTCACCCCTCCACTTT.

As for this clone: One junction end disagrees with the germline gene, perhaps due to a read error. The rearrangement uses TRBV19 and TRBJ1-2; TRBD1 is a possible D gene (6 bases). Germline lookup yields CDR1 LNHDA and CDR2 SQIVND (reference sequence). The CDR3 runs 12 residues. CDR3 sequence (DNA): TGTGCCAGCCGTGAGTGGGCAGGGGTCGTCGCCTTC. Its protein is CASREWAGVVAF.